Following are 17 T cell receptor beta chains from one sample sequenced in a study of CD8 T cells in Susac syndrome (dated by TCRdb to the late 2010s). Preparation of the library involved the immunoSEQ multiplex PCR assay. RNA was extracted with the RNeasy kit and roughly 0.5 to 1 ug was reverse transcribed using random hexamers. Using fastp trimming at Q25 and MiXCR clonotype assembly, TCRdb reanalyzed the public sequencing data and kept in-frame beta chains. CDR3 protein duplicates are merged, each entry listing the most common genes and DNA. This sample gives 150,000 to 200,000 distinct CDR3 sequences in total; roughly nine tenths of them show up just once. The top ten hold more than 0.07% of the sample. Sequencing was performed on CD4+ T cells from PBMCs. The receptors were sampled from a human donor in good health.

This clonotype appeared once. The rearrangement uses TRBV20-1 and TRBJ2-2; tentatively, D is TRBD1 or TRBD2 (5 bases each). V lost 5 bases and J lost 1, with 17 bases in between. The CDR3 covers 16 residues. Germline assignment: CDR1 DFQATT and CDR2 SNEGSKA (reference sequence). Here the CDR3 reads CSARPGAGGNTGELFF. CDR3 in DNA: TGCAGTGCTCGTCCGGGTGCTGGGGGGAACACCGGGGAGCTGTTTTTT.

The chain uses TRBV12-5 and TRBJ2-7; D gene unclear. This CDR3 contains 15 residues. The germline CDR1 and CDR2 sequences are LGHNT and FRNRAP. V lost 6 bases, J lost 5 bases, and 20 bases lay in between. The CDR3, as DNA: TGTGCTAGTGGGCGTGGACCTGCTTTCCCCAACGAGCAGTACTTC. Protein product: CASGRGPAFPNEQYF. Based on the CDR3 plus reference TRBV12-5 and TRBJ2-7, the full variable domain is DARVTQTPRHKVTEMGQEVTMRCQPILGHNTVFWYRQTMMQGLELLAYFRNRAPLDDSGMPKDRFSAEMPDATLATLKIQPSEPRDSAVYFCASGRGPAFPNEQYFGPGTRLTVT.

The chain links TRBV4-1 to TRBJ2-7; D assignment may be TRBD1 or TRBD2 (6 bases each). Deletions cut 1 base from V and 6 bases from J, with 22 bases between. Germline assignment: CDR1 MGHRA and CDR2 YSYEKL. The CDR3 is 17 residues long. The CDR3, as DNA: TGCGCCAGCAGCCAAGGGGGGGCGGGACGGGGCCCCGCCGAGCAGTACTTC. Its translation is CASSQGGAGRGPAEQYF.

The V call is TRBV20-1, the J call TRBJ1-2; 7 bases are a match to TRBD1. The CDR3 consists of 16 residues. Germline V gene lookup returns CDR1 DFQATT and CDR2 SNEGSKA (reference sequence). Unmatched junction bases numbered 14, after V lost 3 bases and J lost 4 bases. CDR3 loop: CSASANRDSRFYGYTF. The DNA of the CDR3 is TGCAGTGCTAGTGCTAACCGGGACAGTCGTTTCTATGGCTACACCTTC.

This chain links TRBV20-1 with TRBJ2-1; no clear D gene. CDR1 is DFQATT and CDR2 is SNEGSKA in the germline V gene (reference sequence). The CDR3 is 8 amino acids. V was shortened by 3 bases and J by 15 bases, with 6 bases between the two germline ends. For the CDR3, the DNA is TGCAGTGCTAGTCGTCGGTTCTTC. This translates into CSASRRFF.

The chain couples TRBV9 to TRBJ2-7; possible D gene TRBD1, 5 bases. The CDR3 extends over 16 amino acids. Germline values: CDR1 SGDLS, CDR2 YYNGEE. The V and J ends lost 4 bases and 2 bases respectively, with 19 bases between them. In DNA, the CDR3 is TGTGCCAGCAGCCCCTGGGGCGGCCCACAGCCCTACGAGCAGTACTTC. Protein: CASSPWGGPQPYEQYF.

This chain joins TRBV28 and TRBJ1-2; the D gene is possibly TRBD1 (5 bases). Germline loops: CDR1 MDHEN, CDR2 SYDVKM. The CDR3 covers 14 residues. With 6 bases removed from V and 3 bases from J, the gap between germline ends came to 14 bases. CDR3 sequence reads: CASSPAGGDYGYTF. As DNA, the CDR3 is TGTGCCAGCAGCCCAGCCGGGGGAGACTATGGCTACACCTTC.

The V gene is TRBV7-9, the J gene TRBJ1-5; D gene uncertain. Trimming pared 5 bases from V and 4 bases from J, leaving 18 bases between. CDR1 SEHNR and CDR2 FQNEAQ come from the germline V gene (reference sequence). The CDR3 sequence is 16 residues long. DNA of the CDR3: TGTGCCAGCAGCCGTATGGCTGGGGTAGATAATCAGCCCCAGCATTTT. This codes for CASSRMAGVDNQPQHF. Filled out from reference TRBV7-9 and TRBJ1-5, the complete variable domain reads DTGVSQNPRHKITKRGQNVTFRCDPISEHNRLYWYRQTLGQGPEFLTYFQNEAQLEKSRLLSDRFSAERPKGSFSTLEIQRTEQGDSAMYLCASSRMAGVDNQPQHFGDGTRLSIL.

The rearrangement links TRBV24-1 to TRBJ1-5; D is possibly TRBD1 (5 bases). Germline CDR1 KGHDR, CDR2 SFDVKD. Trimming cost V 2 bases and J 2 bases, with 15 bases left between them. The CDR3 totals 17 residues. In DNA form, the CDR3 reads TGTGCCACCAGTGATTCCGCAGAGGGGTCGGGCAATCAGCCCCAGCATTTT. Translating it yields CATSDSAEGSGNQPQHF.

The CDR3 coding sequence is TGTGCCAGCAGCCCTGGGACTAGCGGGGGGGCTTGGCAAGAGACCCAGTACTTC. This translates into CASSPGTSGGAWQETQYF. The chain is built from TRBV3-1 and TRBJ2-5; 16 positions match TRBD2. The CDR3 loop spans 18 amino acids. V shed 4 bases, J shed 2 bases, and the junction held 7 bases outside the gene matches. From germline, CDR1 is LGHDT and CDR2 YNNKEL (reference sequence).

This chain connects TRBV7-2 to TRBJ1-1; a weak D match, TRBD1 (5 bases). Trimming stripped 2 bases from V and 3 bases from J, with 10 bases between. CDR3 length: 14 amino acids. Germline V gene data show CDR1 as SGHTA and CDR2 as FQGNSA. The CDR3 is CASSLRQLYTEAFF. In DNA form, the CDR3 reads TGTGCCAGCAGCTTAAGACAGCTGTACACTGAAGCTTTCTTT.

The CDR3 DNA is TGTGCCACCCACCAGGGACAGGGGACAGATACGCAGTATTTT. Encoded protein: CATHQGQGTDTQYF. The chain combines TRBV6-1 with TRBJ2-3, with 10 bases fitting TRBD1. The CDR3 sequence is 14 residues long. Trimming removed 10 bases from V and 3 bases from J; junction bases left unmatched: 7. In germline, CDR1 is MNHNS, CDR2 SASEGT.

This chain connects TRBV5-1 to TRBJ1-2; 8 nucleotides match TRBD1. Germline V lookup: CDR1 SGHRS, CDR2 YFSETQ. This CDR3 region has 15 residues. Trimming at V came to 0 bases and at J to 2 bases, leaving 3 bases not matched to a gene. The CDR3: CASSLGAGGNYGYTF. The CDR3 DNA reads TGCGCCAGCAGCTTGGGGGCAGGGGGCAACTATGGCTACACCTTC. The whole variable domain, remainder taken from reference TRBV5-1 and TRBJ1-2, is KAGVTQTPRYLIKTRGQQVTLSCSPISGHRSVSWYQQTPGQGLQFLFEYFSETQRNKGNFPGRFSGRQFSNSRSEMNVSTLELGDSALYLCASSLGAGGNYGYTFGSGTRLTVV.

The V gene is TRBV19, the J gene TRBJ1-2; D is uncertain. Germline CDR1 is LNHDA and CDR2 is SQIVND (reference sequence). The CDR3 loop spans 16 amino acids. V was cut by 4 bases and J by 8 bases, with 23 bases left in between. Here the CDR3 reads CASSTLPGVPGGGYTF. The CDR3 DNA reads TGTGCCAGTAGTACCCTGCCCGGAGTCCCGGGAGGGGGCTACACCTTC.

With respect to this clonotype: One end of the junction does not line up with germline, which may come from a read error. The chain has TRBV19 and TRBJ1-3; D is uncertain. The germline V gene has CDR1 LNHDA and CDR2 SQIVND (reference sequence). This CDR3 comprises 15 residues. CDR3 in DNA: TGTGCCAGTAGTCCCATAGACACCTCTGAAAACACCATATATTTT. Translated, it gives CASSPIDTSENTIYF.

For the CDR3, the DNA is TGCGCCAGCAGTGAGGGGACAGACTATGGCTACACCTTC. It is translated as CASSEGTDYGYTF. This chain uses TRBV10-1 with TRBJ1-2; 7 bases match TRBD1. The germline V gene encodes CDR1 WNHNN and CDR2 SYGVQD (reference sequence). CDR3 length equals 13 residues. The V gene end was trimmed by 2 bases and the J gene end by 3 bases; junction bases not matched to a gene: 0.

The V and J genes are TRBV6-6 and TRBJ1-4; TRBD1 is a possible D gene (5 bases). The germline V gene has CDR1 MNHNY and CDR2 SVGAGI (reference sequence). The V and J ends lost 5 bases and 5 bases respectively, with 9 bases between them. The CDR3 sequence is 13 residues long. The CDR3 spells CASSRQRNEKLFF. As DNA, the CDR3 is TGTGCCAGCAGTCGACAGAGGAATGAAAAACTGTTTTTT.